The following is a T cell receptor (beta chain) sequence with its context. Its antigen is not known. The libraries were made with immunoSEQ version 4 in survey mode. Assay used: immunoSEQ multiplex PCR; TCRdb lists only in-frame clones, some missing. The table includes about 43,000 clones, 89% detected once. Nonspecific anti-CD3/anti-CD28 bead stimulation represents the broad CD4+ T cell repertoire. CD4+ T cells upregulating both CD40 ligand and CD69 were sorted as responding cells. This record comes from a study of persistence of HIV-infected CD4 T cells. CDR3 length: 14 amino acids. V shed 2 bases and J shed 0 bases, with 7 bases lying between them. Germline values: CDR1 SGHAT, CDR2 FQNNGV.

The TCR comes from an adult man with HIV who was CMV-seropositive. Sequences were derived from CD4+ T cells sorted from PBMCs after approximately 19-hour stimulation, sampled from a patient who received antiretroviral therapy. The chain links TRBV11-2 to TRBJ1-1, with a possible D match to TRBD1 (6 bases). DNA for the CDR3: TGTGCCAGCAGCTTACAGGGGTTGAACACTGAAGCTTTCTTT. This codes for CASSLQGLNTEAFF.